This TCR beta chain was sequenced in a study of T cell clonotyping in hematopoietic cell transplantation. A remark on this clone: The antigen remains unidentified.

V lost 2 bases to trimming and J lost 7 bases, with 6 bases between them. Germline CDR1 SGHVS, CDR2 FQNEAQ. The CDR3 contains 11 residues. This table comes from immunoSEQ multiplex PCR, and its TCRdb copy is limited to in-frame clones, with some not included. The sample contains around 7,000 clones, over 95% of which appear only once. General observations from the study: No sorting was done, leaving CD4 and CD8 contributions mixed.

J is TRBJ2-7 and V is TRBV7-8, with D possibly matching TRBD1 (5 bases). Here the sequenced sample was PBMCs, taken 30 days after allogeneic stem cell transplant. This sequence was found in a male patient aged 55-69 years who had an allogeneic stem cell transplant from a related donor, so the T cells may come from the graft donor. Some clones in this sample may be carry-over from other donors' samples. CDR3: CASSLKGEQYF. For the CDR3, the DNA is TGTGCCAGCAGCTTAAAGGGGGAGCAGTACTTC.